These 26 T cell receptor beta chains were sequenced from one sample in a study of blood T cell repertoires in COVID-19. This table comes from immunoSEQ multiplex PCR, and its TCRdb copy is limited to in-frame clones, with some not included. In the table there are around 140,000 clones, about four fifths of which are singletons. Sequencing input: peripheral blood. The origin of the receptors is a woman over 75 with acute or convalescent COVID-19.

The chain recombines TRBV7-8 with TRBJ1-1; 10 nucleotides match TRBD1. Germline values: CDR1 SGHVS, CDR2 FQNEAQ. V was clipped by 1 base and J by 1 base; unmatched bases: 15. The CDR3 is 20 amino acids. The CDR3 reads CASSLVLRPTGGAGNTEAFF. CDR3 in DNA: TGTGCCAGCAGCTTAGTTCTCCGGCCGACAGGGGGCGCGGGGAACACTGAAGCTTTCTTT.

V usage is TRBV6-2 or TRBV6-3 and J usage is TRBJ2-5; 11 nucleotides line up with TRBD2. From germline, CDR1 is MNHEY and CDR2 SVGEGT. The CDR3 sequence is 18 residues long. With V trimmed by 4 bases and J by 1 base, 11 bases remained unmatched. CDR3 region: CASSFPTSGEDFQETQYF. Here the CDR3 DNA reads TGTGCCAGCAGTTTCCCGACTAGCGGGGAAGACTTCCAAGAGACCCAGTACTTC.

The gene calls are TRBV6-5 and TRBJ1-6; 8 bases agree with TRBD1. Per germline, CDR1 MNHEY and CDR2 SVGAGI. V was pared by 5 bases and J by 8 bases, with 8 bases of the junction left unmatched. The CDR3 runs to 15 residues. The CDR3 nucleotides read TGTGCCAGCAGTCAGGGGACAGGCTTCGATTCACCCCTCCACTTT. This sequence encodes CASSQGTGFDSPLHF.

The rearrangement uses TRBV5-1 and TRBJ2-1; 11 positions match TRBD1. The CDR3 runs 14 residues. V dropped 4 bases and J dropped 6; count of bases not matched to a gene: 3. The germline V gene has CDR1 SGHRS and CDR2 YFSETQ. CDR3 amino acids: CASSGGTGGNEQFF. The CDR3 DNA reads as TGCGCCAGCAGCGGAGGGACAGGGGGCAATGAGCAGTTCTTC.

V and J are TRBV19 and TRBJ1-5; D perhaps matches TRBD1 (5 bases). Trimming stripped 3 bases from V and 2 bases from J, with 11 bases between. The V gene's germline CDR1 is LNHDA and CDR2 SQIVND (reference sequence). This CDR3 is 15 amino acids long. CDR3 sequence: CASSIPGWGNQPQHF. CDR3 coding DNA: TGTGCCAGTAGTATTCCAGGGTGGGGCAATCAGCCCCAGCATTTT.

The rearrangement uses TRBV30 and TRBJ2-3; weak D call: TRBD2 (6 bases). The CDR3 is made up of 13 amino acids. Germline CDR1 reads GTSNPN; CDR2 reads SVGIG (reference sequence). The V gene lost 7 bases and the J gene lost 2 bases, with 13 bases spanning the gap. CDR3 residues: CAYGWGDTDTQYF. As DNA, the CDR3 is TGTGCCTACGGGTGGGGGGACACAGATACGCAGTATTTT.

V usage is TRBV12-3 or TRBV12-4 and J usage is TRBJ1-1, with TRBD1 matching 9 bases. Unmatched junction bases numbered 2, after V lost 3 bases and J lost 6 bases. This CDR3 region has 13 residues. The CDR3 protein is CASSLGQGSEAFF. The CDR3 bases are TGTGCCAGCAGTTTGGGACAGGGATCTGAAGCTTTCTTT.

The CDR3 region is CASSGRQDRGDYGYTF. The DNA of the CDR3 is TGCGCCAGCAGTGGCCGACAGGACAGGGGTGACTATGGCTACACCTTC. V and J are TRBV10-1 and TRBJ1-2; TRBD1 matches 9 bases. CDR1 is WNHNN, CDR2 SYGVQD, per germline (reference sequence). The V and J ends lost 4 bases and 3 bases, in that order; junction bases with no gene match: 9. This CDR3 has 16 residues.

V and J are TRBV19 and TRBJ1-3, with 7 bases lining up with TRBD1. The V segment lost 6 bases and the J segment 6 bases; nucleotides outside the gene matches: 20. The CDR3 loop spans 18 amino acids. From germline, CDR1 is LNHDA and CDR2 SQIVND (reference sequence). The CDR3 DNA sequence: TGTGCCAGTAGCGGACAGGTCCGCTCACCACTACTGGAAAACACCATATATTTT. Amino acids: CASSGQVRSPLLENTIYF. The full variable domain, its missing parts supplied by reference TRBV19 and TRBJ1-3, is DGGITQSPKYLFRKEGQNVTLSCEQNLNHDAMYWYRQDPGQGLRLIYYSQIVNDFQKGDIAEGYSVSREKKESFPLTVTSAQKNPTAFYLCASSGQVRSPLLENTIYFGEGSWLTVV.

In its sample, this clone was seen once. The chain combines TRBV3-1 (or the pseudogene TRBV3-2) with TRBJ1-2; 9 bases are a match to TRBD1. The CDR3 consists of 15 residues. Germline V gene sequence: CDR1 LGHDT, CDR2 YNNKEL (reference sequence). V dropped 5 bases and J dropped 4; count of bases not matched to a gene: 8. As DNA, the CDR3 is TGTGCCAGCAGCACCCTACAGGGGGCCACCTATGGCTACACCTTC. This gives the protein CASSTLQGATYGYTF.

This sequence joins TRBV30 and TRBJ1-3; 10 nucleotides line up with TRBD1. The CDR3 runs to 16 residues. Germline lookup yields CDR1 GTSNPN and CDR2 SVGIG (reference sequence). V trimming: 3 bases; J trimming: 4 bases; junction bases outside the gene matches: 9. This CDR3 is CAWSVGTGVSGNTIYF. The CDR3 DNA sequence: TGTGCCTGGAGCGTCGGGACAGGGGTCTCCGGAAACACCATATATTTT. The full variable domain, rest sourced from reference TRBV30 and TRBJ1-3, is SQTIHQWPATLVQPVGSPLSLECTVEGTSNPNLYWYRQAAGRGLQLLFYSVGIGQISSEVPQNLSASRPQDRQFILSSKKLLLSDSGFYLCAWSVGTGVSGNTIYFGEGSWLTVV.

The gene calls are TRBV3-1 (or the pseudogene TRBV3-2) and TRBJ2-5; tentatively, D is TRBD2 (5 bases). Germline V gene sequence: CDR1 LGHDT, CDR2 YNNKEL (reference sequence). This CDR3 has 15 amino acids. Trimming pared 0 bases from V and 5 bases from J, leaving 13 bases between. CDR3 in DNA: TGTGCCAGCAGCCAAGACCCCGCTGAGCGGGAGACCCAGTACTTC. This gives the protein CASSQDPAERETQYF.

The chain uses TRBV6-6 and TRBJ2-7, with no clear D. Germline CDR1 MNHNY, CDR2 SVGAGI (reference sequence). The CDR3 runs to 12 residues. Trimming cost V 3 bases and J 5 bases, with 8 bases left between them. The CDR3 sequence: CASSYFQDEQYF. The CDR3 DNA reads TGTGCCAGCAGTTATTTCCAGGACGAGCAGTACTTC.

CDR3 DNA: TGTGCCAGCAGCTTAGCTCGGGGGGGGCCTGGGGACGAGCAGTACTTC. Its translation: CASSLARGGPGDEQYF. The V gene is TRBV7-6, the J gene TRBJ2-7; the match to TRBD2 covers 8 bases. Per germline, CDR1 SGHVS and CDR2 FNYEAQ. The CDR3 has 16 amino acids. V trimming: 0 bases; J trimming: 5 bases; junction bases outside the gene matches: 9.

The rearrangement uses TRBV27 and TRBJ2-7, with 12 bases matching TRBD1. This CDR3 comprises 15 residues. J lost 7 bases, V lost 3 bases, and 7 bases had no gene match. CDR1 MNHEY and CDR2 SMNVEV come from the germline V gene (reference sequence). The CDR3 DNA reads TGTGCCAGCAGTTTGCGGGACAGGGGGCGGTGGGAGCAGTACTTC. Amino acid sequence: CASSLRDRGRWEQYF.

The CDR3 loop reads CASSLGNSLGRTDTQYF. For the CDR3, the DNA is TGCGCCAGCAGCTTGGGGAACAGCCTGGGGCGCACAGATACGCAGTATTTT. This chain links TRBV5-1 with TRBJ2-3; D is possibly TRBD1 (5 bases). The germline V and J ends were trimmed by 0 bases and 1 base, with 15 bases remaining between them. Per the germline V gene, CDR1 is SGHRS and CDR2 is YFSETQ. The CDR3 is 17 residues long.

CDR3 DNA sequence: TGTGCCAGCAGTCCCCGGGGGAGCGAGCAGTACTTC. It specifies CASSPRGSEQYF. The J gene is TRBJ2-7, the V gene TRBV25-1, with TRBD2 as a possible D gene (6 bases). The CDR3 covers 12 residues. Trimming removed 5 bases from V and 6 bases from J, with 11 bases in between. Germline V gives CDR1 MGHDK, CDR2 SYGVNS.

The rearrangement joins TRBV7-9 to TRBJ1-3; unclear D gene. V gave up 5 bases and J gave up 0 bases, with 11 bases separating them. CDR1 and CDR2 (germline): SEHNR, FQNEAQ (reference sequence). The CDR3 is 15 residues long. The CDR3 sequence is CASSPRVISGNTIYF. CDR3 coding DNA: TGTGCCAGCAGCCCTCGGGTTATCTCTGGAAACACCATATATTTT.

This chain links TRBV5-1 with TRBJ2-7; 7 bases align to TRBD1. Germline V gene sequence: CDR1 SGHRS, CDR2 YFSETQ. The V segment lost 4 bases and the J segment 4 bases; nucleotides outside the gene matches: 8. CDR3 size: 14 residues. CDR3 in amino acids: CASSVRGTAYEQYF. CDR3 in DNA: TGCGCCAGCAGCGTCAGGGGGACAGCGTACGAGCAGTACTTC.

The chain recombines TRBV12-5 with TRBJ2-7; 7 bases fit TRBD1. V dropped 6 bases and J dropped 3; count of bases not matched to a gene: 8. Germline V gene sequence: CDR1 LGHNT, CDR2 FRNRAP. The CDR3 contains 14 residues. CDR3 sequence: CASGPRQGIYEQYF. CDR3 DNA sequence: TGTGCTAGTGGCCCCCGACAGGGTATCTACGAGCAGTACTTC.

The V gene is TRBV18, the J gene TRBJ1-1; no definite D call. The CDR3 totals 13 residues. Germline CDR1 KGHSH, CDR2 LQKENI. Trimming cost V 6 bases and J 3 bases, with 11 bases left between them. The CDR3 reads CASSQSVDTEAFF. For the CDR3, the DNA is TGTGCCAGCTCCCAGTCTGTTGACACTGAAGCTTTCTTT.

V gene TRBV6-6 combines with J gene TRBJ2-4, with 7 bases identical to TRBD1. This CDR3 contains 13 residues. Trimming at V came to 6 bases and at J to 5 bases, leaving 4 bases not matched to a gene. Germline CDR1 reads MNHNY; CDR2 reads SVGAGI (reference sequence). The CDR3 DNA reads TGTGCCAGCAGGACAGGGAACGAAAACATTCAGTACTTC. The encoded protein is CASRTGNENIQYF.

This chain links TRBV5-6 with TRBJ1-1, with 7 nucleotides matching TRBD1. The J segment lost 7 bases and the V segment lost 0 bases, leaving 6 bases of the junction unmatched. In germline, CDR1 is SGHDT, CDR2 YYEEEE. The CDR3 runs to 14 residues. CDR3 residues: CASSLVQGTVEAFF. DNA of the CDR3: TGTGCCAGCAGCTTGGTCCAGGGGACAGTTGAAGCTTTCTTT.

CDR3 residues: CASSLGATANQPQHF. DNA of the CDR3: TGTGCCAGCAGCTTGGGAGCTACCGCGAATCAGCCCCAGCATTTT. The chain has TRBV5-5 and TRBJ1-5; D remains ambiguous. CDR1 is SGHKS and CDR2 is YYEKEE in the germline V gene (reference sequence). The V end was cut by 0 bases, the J end by 4 bases, with 11 bases between. The CDR3 length is 15 residues.

This chain connects TRBV10-2 to TRBJ2-5; TRBD2 matches 7 bases. V lost 2 bases and J lost 6; bases outside the gene matches: 9. Germline V gene data show CDR1 as WSHSY and CDR2 as SAAADI. This CDR3 has 15 residues. CDR3 nucleotides: TGCGCCAGCAGTGAGGGCGGGGCCGGGGGGAAGACCCAGTACTTC. This encodes CASSEGGAGGKTQYF.

This chain joins TRBV30 and TRBJ2-4, with D perhaps matching TRBD1 (8 bases). The CDR3 consists of 14 residues. CDR1 is GTSNPN and CDR2 is SVGIG in the germline V gene (reference sequence). Trimming left V 7 bases short and J 7 bases short, with 20 bases between. For the CDR3, the DNA is TGTGCCTTCAGACAGGGGCTAGCGGTGAACATTCAGTACTTC. Its protein product is CAFRQGLAVNIQYF. Drawing the rest from reference TRBV30 and TRBJ2-4, the complete variable domain is SQTIHQWPATLVQPVGSPLSLECTVEGTSNPNLYWYRQAAGRGLQLLFYSVGIGQISSEVPQNLSASRPQDRQFILSSKKLLLSDSGFYLCAFRQGLAVNIQYFGAGTRLSVL.